The rows below give T cell receptor beta chains drawn from one sample of a study of neoadjuvant anti-PD-1 for oral cavity cancer. Repertoires were generated with immunoSEQ multiplex PCR, while TCRdb's copy carries only in-frame clones and drops some. Altogether around 67,000 clones are present, 86% being singletons, with the ten largest covering less than 3%. Material: PBMCs, obtained after nivolumab (anti-PD-1) treatment. The receptors stem from a person aged 40 to 85 with oral cavity squamous cell carcinoma. CDR3s include the opening cysteine and the closing phenylalanine or tryptophan. Each record gives: V gene, D gene, J gene, clone size, CDR3 DNA, CDR3 protein. A D gene is named only where the DNA matches it firmly. For some rows the clone size is stated as once, few or many, or as a class when expanded; others skip it.

>TRBV11-1|.|TRBJ2-3|.
TGTGCCAGCAGCCCCGGTGGGGGAGATACGCAGTATTTT
CASSPGGGDTQYF
>TRBV6-5|.|TRBJ1-1|.
TGTGCCAGCAGTCCCCGGACAGCCGGGAAAACTGAAGCTTTCTTT
CASSPRTAGKTEAFF
>TRBV7-9|TRBD1|TRBJ2-3|.
TGTGCCAGCAGCAGAGGGACAGGCGGCGTGGATACGCAGTATTTT
CASSRGTGGVDTQYF
>TRBV5-6|.|TRBJ2-3|once
TGTGCCAGCAGCCTAAGGGGGGGCCGCACAGATACGCAGTATTTT
CASSLRGGRTDTQYF
>TRBV11-3|.|TRBJ2-1|.
TGTGCCAGCAGCAACCCCCTAACGGGGAATGAGCAGTTCTTC
CASSNPLTGNEQFF
>TRBV28|TRBD1|TRBJ2-7|.
TGTGCCAGCAGACCGGGACAGGGTTACGAGCAGTACTTC
CASRPGQGYEQYF
>TRBV14|TRBD1|TRBJ1-1|.
TGTGCCAGCAGTCACCGCCGGGACAGGTGGATGAATGAAGCTTTCTTT
CASSHRRDRWMNEAFF
>TRBV10-3|.|TRBJ1-1|.
TGTGCCATCAGGGAGACTGGGACGGTGAACACTGAAGCTTTCTTT
CAIRETGTVNTEAFF
>TRBV10-3|TRBD2|TRBJ2-1|.
TGTGCCATCAGTGAGTCGCTAGCGGGAGACATGGTCAATGAGCAGTTCTTC
CAISESLAGDMVNEQFF
>TRBV7-3|TRBD2|TRBJ2-1|.
TGTGCCAGCAGCTCCCGTAGCGGGAGGGCCTACAATGAGCAGTTCTTC
CASSSRSGRAYNEQFF
>TRBV27|TRBD1|TRBJ1-4|.
TGTGCCAGCAGTCCGGGGACAGGGATAAGGGAAAAACTGTTTTTT
CASSPGTGIREKLFF
>TRBV11-3|TRBD2|TRBJ2-1|.
TGTGCCAGCAGCTTAGGCGGGGGGCAAGACAATGAGCAGTTCTTC
CASSLGGGQDNEQFF
>TRBV5-1|.|TRBJ2-7|.
TGCGCCAGCAGCACTGGGAGTCTCTACGAGCAGTACTTC
CASSTGSLYEQYF
>TRBV29-1|TRBD1|TRBJ2-1|few
TGCAGCGTTGAGTACTCGGGACAGGGCTCTTCGTTCTACAATGAGCAGTTCTTC
CSVEYSGQGSSFYNEQFF
>TRBV10-1|.|TRBJ2-1|.
TGCGCCAGCGGGGCATTTGGGTTCAATGAGCAGTTCTTC
CASGAFGFNEQFF
>TRBV5-4|.|TRBJ1-1|.
TGTGCTACCAACCCCGGAGGGTGGAACACTGAAGCTTTCTTT
CATNPGGWNTEAFF
>TRBV9|TRBD1|TRBJ1-2|.
TGTGCCAGCAGCGACACAGGGGGCGCTGACGGCTACACCTTC
CASSDTGGADGYTF
>TRBV5-1|.|TRBJ2-2|.
TGCGCCAGCAGCGGGGGGACAGAGTACACCGGGGAGCTGTTTTTT
CASSGGTEYTGELFF
>TRBV6-1|.|TRBJ2-7|.
TGTGCCAGTAGTATGGAACCAGGGAGCTCCTACGAGCAGTACTTC
CASSMEPGSSYEQYF
>TRBV27|.|TRBJ2-1|.
TGTGCCAGCAGCCCCGGAGTCGGTGGCGGCTCCTACAATGAGCAGTTCTTC
CASSPGVGGGSYNEQFF
>TRBV6-6|.|TRBJ2-2|.
TGTGCCAGCAGTTATGGGACTTCGAACACCGGGGAGCTGTTTTTT
CASSYGTSNTGELFF
>TRBV27|.|TRBJ2-2|.
TGTGCCAGCAGTTCCCGACCGGGCAGGGCTCCAACTTCGAACACCGGGGAGCTGTTTTTT
CASSSRPGRAPTSNTGELFF
>TRBV5-6|.|TRBJ1-1|.
TGTGCCAGCAGCGCTTTGGGACCGAACACTGAAGCTTTCTTT
CASSALGPNTEAFF
>TRBV5-1|.|TRBJ1-1|.
TGCGCCAGCAGCTTGGTGGGGTCAGCTGAAGCTTTCTTT
CASSLVGSAEAFF
>TRBV7-3|TRBD1|TRBJ2-2|few
TGTGCCAGCAGAAGGGGACAGGGGACCGGGGAGCTGTTTTTT
CASRRGQGTGELFF
>TRBV19|.|TRBJ2-1|.
TGTGCCAGTAGTAGTTCCGGACTTACCTCCTACAATGAGCAGTTCTTC
CASSSSGLTSYNEQFF
>TRBV19|.|TRBJ1-3|.
TGTGCCAGTAGTATGTATTCTGCGGGAGGACCTGGAAACACCATATATTTT
CASSMYSAGGPGNTIYF
>TRBV5-4|TRBD2|TRBJ2-3|.
TGTGCCAGCACCCATAGCGGGAGGGCCGGAACAGATACGCAGTATTTT
CASTHSGRAGTDTQYF
>TRBV6-1|TRBD2|TRBJ2-3|.
TGTGCCAGCTTCGGCGGGGGGGCTGGAGATACGCAGTATTTT
CASFGGGAGDTQYF
>TRBV6-1|TRBD2|TRBJ2-7|.
TGTGCCAGCAGTGCCAGGAGGGAGGGTTCCTACGAGCAGTACTTC
CASSARREGSYEQYF
>TRBV28|.|TRBJ1-2|.
TGTGCCAGCAGTTTAGCTAACTCCCACTTCTTCTATGGCTACACCTTC
CASSLANSHFFYGYTF
>TRBV28|.|TRBJ2-6|once
TGTGCCAGCAGTCCCACGGCGGGGCCCTCTGGGGCCAACGTCCTGACTTTC
CASSPTAGPSGANVLTF
>TRBV5-1|TRBD1|TRBJ2-2|.
TGCGCCAGCAGTCCTAGATTGACAGGGAGTGTAGCCGGGGAGCTGTTTTTT
CASSPRLTGSVAGELFF
>TRBV9|.|TRBJ1-5|.
TGTGCCAGCAGCGTGGGGGCTCTTCCGCATCAGCCCCAGCATTTT
CASSVGALPHQPQHF
>TRBV4-1|.|TRBJ1-1|.
TGCGCCAGCAGCCAATCAGGACTACTAGGGACCGCTTTCTTT
CASSQSGLLGTAFF
>TRBV9|.|TRBJ2-1|.
TGTGCCAGCAGCCTCCGACCTGAACCCAACAATGAGCAGTTCTTC
CASSLRPEPNNEQFF
>TRBV11-2|.|TRBJ2-5|.
TGTGCCAGCAGCTCCGGGACAAAAGAGACCCAGTACTTC
CASSSGTKETQYF
>TRBV11-3|.|TRBJ2-2|few
TGTGCCAGCAGCTCCAGGGATCCCGGGGAGCTGTTTTTT
CASSSRDPGELFF
>TRBV7-9|TRBD1|TRBJ1-1|.
TGTGCCAGCAGCTTAGTTCGTAGGGGGCGCCGGGTTGGCACTGAAGCTTTCTTT
CASSLVRRGRRVGTEAFF
>TRBV4-2|TRBD2|TRBJ2-1|.
TGTGCCAGCAGCCAAGATCGGGCGACTAGCGGTCGAAATGAGCAGTTCTTC
CASSQDRATSGRNEQFF
>TRBV7-9|.|TRBJ2-2|.
TGTGCCAGCAGCCAAACCCTGAGGGGAGCTAGCGAGACCGGGGAGCTGTTTTTT
CASSQTLRGASETGELFF
>TRBV30|.|TRBJ2-2|.
TGTGCCTGGAAGAGGCAGGGGAACACCGGGGAGCTGTTTTTT
CAWKRQGNTGELFF
>TRBV4-1|TRBD1|TRBJ1-2|.
TGCGCCAGCAGCCAAGAGCGACAGGGCGATTACGGCTACACCTTC
CASSQERQGDYGYTF
>TRBV9|TRBD2|TRBJ2-2|.
TGTGCCAGCAGGAAACTAGCGGACTCGAACACCGGGGAGCTGTTTTTT
CASRKLADSNTGELFF
>TRBV5-1|.|TRBJ1-4|.
TGCGCCAGCAGCTCTGATAGGGCTGAAAAACTGTTTTTT
CASSSDRAEKLFF
>TRBV9|.|TRBJ2-6|.
TGTGCCAGCAGCGCGGGGGAGTCTGGGGCCAACGTCCTGACTTTC
CASSAGESGANVLTF
>TRBV6-1|.|TRBJ1-1|.
TGTGCCAGCAGTGAACGAATCGGCAGGTTGGACACTGAAGCTTTCTTT
CASSERIGRLDTEAFF
>TRBV27|.|TRBJ1-5|.
TGTGCCAGCAGCGATTCGTATAGCAATCAGCCCCAGCATTTT
CASSDSYSNQPQHF
>TRBV4-1|.|TRBJ1-3|.
TGCGCCAGCAGCCAAGCTTTATTTAGGAACACCATATATTTT
CASSQALFRNTIYF
>TRBV10-1|.|TRBJ2-3|.
TGCGCCAGCAGTGAGTGGCGAAGTACGAGGACAGATACGCAGTATTTT
CASSEWRSTRTDTQYF
>TRBV4-1|.|TRBJ2-7|once
TGCGCCAGCAGCCACCCCACGGGGGTAAGATCCTACGAGCAGTACTTC
CASSHPTGVRSYEQYF
>TRBV9|.|TRBJ2-1|.
TGTGCCAGCAGCGTAGGTTCCCTCTCCTACAATGAGCAGTTCTTC
CASSVGSLSYNEQFF
>TRBV20-1|TRBD1|TRBJ1-2|.
TGCAGTGCCAGGGGGAGCGGAGGCTACACCTTC
CSARGSGGYTF
>TRBV30|TRBD1|TRBJ1-2|.
TGTGCCTGGAGTGGCGGGGACAGGGCGATCTATGGCTACACCTTC
CAWSGGDRAIYGYTF
>TRBV2|.|TRBJ2-7|.
TGTGCCAGCAGTGTTGTACCCGGGACGCAGGGTTCCTACGAGCAGTACTTC
CASSVVPGTQGSYEQYF